The next 15 T cell receptor beta chains were all read from a single sample in a study of T cell responses to AZD1222 COVID-19 vaccine. Only in-frame clones appear in the TCRdb table, and some are missing; sequencing was by immunoSEQ multiplex PCR. Altogether fewer than 200,000 clones are present, about 90% being singletons, with the ten largest covering 1.5% to 2%. Sequences were derived from peripheral blood, sampled on day 0 of AZD1222 vaccination. These receptors originate from an adult in good health.

This chain links TRBV28 with TRBJ1-1; a possible D gene is TRBD1 (6 bases). The V end lost 7 bases, the J end lost 3 bases, and 12 bases lay between the germline ends. The CDR3 totals 13 residues. The germline CDR1 and CDR2 sequences are MDHEN and SYDVKM. The CDR3 here is CASILQGDTEAFF. DNA for the CDR3: TGTGCCAGCATCCTACAGGGAGACACTGAAGCTTTCTTT.

V gene TRBV6-2 or TRBV6-3 combines with J gene TRBJ1-5; 7 bases agree with TRBD1. Unmatched junction bases numbered 15, after V lost 2 bases and J lost 2 bases. The CDR3 contains 19 residues. Germline-derived CDR1 and CDR2 are MNHEY and SVGEGT. This CDR3 is CASSYSLGVFGTGNQPQHF. CDR3 nucleotide sequence: TGTGCCAGCAGTTACAGTCTGGGGGTTTTTGGGACAGGCAATCAGCCCCAGCATTTT.

The chain carries TRBV5-1 and TRBJ1-4; D is perhaps TRBD1 (6 bases). The CDR3 spans 16 residues. The V and J ends lost 4 bases and 0 bases respectively, with 13 bases between them. Germline values: CDR1 SGHRS, CDR2 YFSETQ. In nucleotides, the CDR3 is TGCGCCAGCAGCCCCGGGACAATTGCAACTAATGAAAAACTGTTTTTT. Protein sequence: CASSPGTIATNEKLFF.

V gene TRBV19 combines with J gene TRBJ2-2, with D uncertain. Looked up from germline, CDR1 is LNHDA and CDR2 is SQIVND (reference sequence). The germline V and J ends were trimmed by 4 bases and 2 bases, with 2 bases remaining between them. This CDR3 has 12 amino acids. Here the CDR3 DNA reads TGTGCCAGTAGTAGAAACACCGGGGAGCTGTTTTTT. Protein sequence: CASSRNTGELFF.

V is TRBV15 and J is TRBJ1-2; tentatively, D is TRBD1 (5 bases). CDR1 and CDR2 from the germline V gene are LNHNV and YYDKDF (reference sequence). V lost 3 bases, J lost 3 bases, and 11 bases lay in between. This CDR3 has 14 amino acids. The CDR3 nucleotides read TGTGCCACCAGCAGTGGGGCAGGAGACTATGGCTACACCTTC. Residues: CATSSGAGDYGYTF.

This clone has only one observation. The rearrangement joins TRBV6-5 to TRBJ2-7; TRBD1 matches at 9 bases. Trimming took 5 bases from V and 2 from J; bases not matched to a gene: 4. Per germline, CDR1 MNHEY and CDR2 SVGAGI. The CDR3 totals 14 residues. Here the CDR3 DNA reads TGTGCCAGCAGTAGGACAGGGGTTCCCTACGAGCAGTACTTC. Amino acid sequence: CASSRTGVPYEQYF.

The chain links TRBV25-1 to TRBJ2-7; 11 bases line up with TRBD2. Germline V gene lookup returns CDR1 MGHDK and CDR2 SYGVNS. The CDR3 has 17 amino acids. The trim removed 6 bases at V and 2 bases at J, leaving 12 bases unmatched. CDR3 sequence (DNA): TGTGCCAGCAGCCAGGAAGTAGCGGGAGGGCCCCCCTACGAGCAGTACTTC. The encoded protein is CASSQEVAGGPPYEQYF.

This chain joins TRBV30 and TRBJ2-7; the D is unclear. The CDR3 contains 14 residues. Per germline, CDR1 GTSNPN and CDR2 SVGIG (reference sequence). Between the trimmed V and J ends, which lost 0 bases and 0 bases, there was a span of 9 bases. The CDR3 reads CAWSVRQVSYEQYF. CDR3 bases: TGTGCCTGGAGTGTAAGGCAGGTCTCCTACGAGCAGTACTTC.

As DNA, the CDR3 is TGTGCCTGGAGTATAACAAACACTGAAGCTTTCTTT. As protein: CAWSITNTEAFF. The chain is built from TRBV30 and TRBJ1-1; unclear D gene. V lost 2 bases and J lost 2, with 6 bases in between. The CDR3 extends over 12 amino acids. Germline V lookup: CDR1 GTSNPN, CDR2 SVGIG (reference sequence).

This chain connects TRBV19 to TRBJ2-7; TRBD1 matches at 8 bases. The CDR3 has 16 amino acids. Germline CDR1 and CDR2: LNHDA and SQIVND (reference sequence). V lost 5 bases and J lost 2; bases outside the gene matches: 11. The CDR3 DNA reads as TGTGCCAGTAGTGCAGTGTGGACAGGGAGTCCCTACGAGCAGTACTTC. This sequence encodes CASSAVWTGSPYEQYF.

As regards this clone: At the DNA level, this CDR3 is encoded by other sequences in the same sample as well. The V and J genes are TRBV10-3 and TRBJ2-7, with 7 bases matching TRBD2. Germline V CDR1 and CDR2: ENHRY, SYGVKD. Unmatched junction bases numbered 6, after V lost 0 bases and J lost 4 bases. This CDR3 is built from 15 residues. CDR3: CAISESGGTSYEQYF. The CDR3 DNA follows: TGTGCCATCAGTGAGTCGGGGGGGACGAGTTACGAGCAGTACTTC.

The rearrangement uses TRBV12-2 and TRBJ2-7; TRBD2, the D gene given by the table, was not confirmed from the DNA. TRBV12-2 is marked as a pseudogene. The CDR3 is made up of 16 amino acids. CDR3 protein: CASRLESDLGNYEQYF. The CDR3 nucleotides read TGTGCAAGTCGCTTAGAGTCCGACCTAGGTAACTACGAGCAGTACTTC.

The chain couples TRBV15 to TRBJ1-3, with TRBD1 as a possible D gene (5 bases). Trimming took off 0 bases at V and 2 bases at J, with 11 bases between the two ends. Germline V gene sequence: CDR1 LNHNV, CDR2 YYDKDF (reference sequence). This CDR3 contains 16 residues. CDR3 bases: TGTGCCACCAGCAGAGATCCGGACATTGCTGGAAACACCATATATTTT. It codes for CATSRDPDIAGNTIYF.

The V gene is TRBV21-1, the J gene TRBJ2-1; the DNA was not used to check the table's D call, TRBD1. TRBV21-1 is a documented pseudogene. The CDR3 is made up of 15 amino acids. Written as DNA, the CDR3 is TGTGCCAGCAGCATGGGGCCCTACCCCTACAATGAGCAGTTCTTC. Amino acid sequence: CASSMGPYPYNEQFF.

This sequence joins TRBV27 and TRBJ1-1; no definite D call. This CDR3 spans 14 amino acids. Trimming removed 3 bases from V and 2 bases from J, with 10 bases in between. Per germline, CDR1 MNHEY and CDR2 SMNVEV (reference sequence). The CDR3 DNA sequence: TGTGCCAGCAGTTTTTCGGAGGGAAACACTGAAGCTTTCTTT. It codes for CASSFSEGNTEAFF.